The text below deals with one TCR beta chain. The antigen is unknown. There are 15 residues in the CDR3. Germline V gene data show CDR1 as SGHVS and CDR2 as FNYEAQ. V lost 1 base, J lost 5 bases, and 8 bases stayed unmatched. The sample belongs to a study of blood T cells in healthy people across ages. Through a sample-barcoded 5' primer and a J-beta primer mix, a second PCR was run for roughly 6 to 12 cycles. MiXCR was run by TCRdb on the 5' RACE reads, yielding one entry per CDR3 protein. Among hundreds of thousands of distinct CDR3 sequences listed, around 24% were seen once. Study conclusions and caveats: Naive T cell percentage by flow cytometry tracked strongly with beta diversity. The fall in TCR beta diversity per million T cells was roughly linear with age.

The same sample was also studied in work on T cells of mothers and their children. That study reports: Reads recorded for TCR beta CDR3 numbered over 9 million per mother and roughly 2.7 million per child. Thymic selection molds TCR recombination products alike in related and unrelated pairs.

Source material: blood. This TCR derives from a boy aged 5 to 17 in good health. V and J are TRBV7-6 and TRBJ2-7, with 7 nucleotides matching TRBD1. CDR3 protein: CASSLGSGQDNEQYF. Here the CDR3 DNA reads TGTGCCAGCAGCTTAGGGAGCGGACAGGATAACGAGCAGTACTTC.